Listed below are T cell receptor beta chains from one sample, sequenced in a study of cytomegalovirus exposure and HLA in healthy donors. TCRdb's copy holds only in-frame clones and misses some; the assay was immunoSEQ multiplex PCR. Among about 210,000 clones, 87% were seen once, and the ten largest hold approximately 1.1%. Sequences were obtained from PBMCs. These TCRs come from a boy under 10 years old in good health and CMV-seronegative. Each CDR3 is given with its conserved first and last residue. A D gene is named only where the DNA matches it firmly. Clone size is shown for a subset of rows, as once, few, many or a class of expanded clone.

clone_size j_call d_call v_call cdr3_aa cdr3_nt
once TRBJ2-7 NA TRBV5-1 CASSLAQGLEQYF TGCGCCAGCAGCTTGGCACAGGGTCTCGAGCAGTACTTC
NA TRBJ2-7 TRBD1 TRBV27 CASSWGQGPYEQYF TGTGCCAGCAGTTGGGGACAGGGTCCCTACGAGCAGTACTTC
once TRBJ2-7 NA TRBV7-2 CASSSTVLEQYF TGTGCCAGCAGCTCGACAGTACTCGAGCAGTACTTC
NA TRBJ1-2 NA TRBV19 CASSIAGTYYGYTF TGTGCCAGTAGTATAGCCGGGACATACTATGGCTACACCTTC
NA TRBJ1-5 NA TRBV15 CATSRLREGFEPQHF TGTGCCACCAGCAGACTCAGGGAAGGTTTTGAGCCCCAGCATTTT
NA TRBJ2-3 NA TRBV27 CASSLRGFSTDTQYF TGTGCCAGCAGTTTACGGGGTTTTAGCACAGATACGCAGTATTTT
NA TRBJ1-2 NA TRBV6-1 CASSDQANYGYTF TGTGCCAGCAGTGATCAGGCTAACTATGGCTACACCTTC
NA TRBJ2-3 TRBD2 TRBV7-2 CASIQEASGGLTDTQYF TGTGCCAGCATCCAAGAGGCTAGCGGGGGCCTGACAGATACGCAGTATTTT
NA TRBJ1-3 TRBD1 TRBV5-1 CASSSTGAGNTIYF TGCGCCAGCAGCTCCACAGGGGCTGGAAACACCATATATTTT
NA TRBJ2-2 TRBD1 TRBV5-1 CASSLRQGGAGELFF TGCGCCAGCAGCTTGAGACAGGGGGGAGCCGGGGAGCTGTTTTTT
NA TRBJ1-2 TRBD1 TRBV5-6 CASSLGPGGLDGYTF TGTGCCAGCAGCTTGGGGCCAGGGGGCCTGGACGGCTACACCTTC
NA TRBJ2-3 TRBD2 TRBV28 CASSLGTGGWDTQYF TGTGCCAGCAGTTTAGGGACGGGGGGTTGGGATACGCAGTATTTT
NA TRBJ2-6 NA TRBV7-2 CASSYSGTVSGANVLTF TGTGCCAGCAGCTATAGCGGGACAGTATCTGGGGCCAACGTCCTGACTTTC
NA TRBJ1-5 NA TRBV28 CASSTNTRPQHF TGTGCCAGCAGCACGAATACTCGGCCCCAGCATTTT
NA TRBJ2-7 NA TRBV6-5 CASSYDSSYEQYF TGTGCCAGCAGTTACGACAGCTCCTACGAGCAGTACTTC
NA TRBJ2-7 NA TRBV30 CAWNHGSYEQYF TGTGCCTGGAATCATGGGAGCTACGAGCAGTACTTC
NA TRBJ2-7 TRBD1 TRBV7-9 CASSIFRQGPEQYF TGTGCCAGCAGCATCTTTAGACAGGGCCCAGAGCAGTACTTC
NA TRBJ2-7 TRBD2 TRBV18 CASSAGLLTYEQYF TGTGCCAGCTCAGCGGGACTACTAACCTACGAGCAGTACTTC
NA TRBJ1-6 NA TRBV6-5 CASSYSRVNSPLHF TGTGCCAGCAGTTACTCCCGGGTCAATTCACCCCTCCACTTT
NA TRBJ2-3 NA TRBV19 CASSNTEDRTDTQYF TGTGCCAGTAGTAACACAGAAGACCGCACAGATACGCAGTATTTT
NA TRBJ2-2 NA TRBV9 CASSVGSTGELFF TGTGCCAGCAGCGTAGGTAGTACCGGGGAGCTGTTTTTT
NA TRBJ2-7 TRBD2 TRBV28 CASSLGTSTHEQYF TGTGCCAGCAGTTTAGGGACTAGCACCCACGAGCAGTACTTC
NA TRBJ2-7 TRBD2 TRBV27 CASSTLSGGLFYEQYF TGTGCCAGCAGTACCCTCAGCGGGGGTCTTTTTTACGAGCAGTACTTC
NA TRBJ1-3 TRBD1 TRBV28 CASSPYRGTGNTIYF TGTGCCAGCAGTCCTTACAGGGGCACTGGAAACACCATATATTTT
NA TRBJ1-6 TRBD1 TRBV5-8 CASSPDREDSPLHF TGTGCCAGCAGCCCCGACAGGGAGGATTCACCCCTCCACTTT
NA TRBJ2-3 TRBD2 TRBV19 CASSIGRDYTDTQYF TGTGCCAGTAGTATCGGGCGGGACTACACAGATACGCAGTATTTT
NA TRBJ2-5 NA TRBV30 CAWSERANLQETQYF TGTGCCTGGAGCGAACGAGCGAATCTGCAAGAGACCCAGTACTTC
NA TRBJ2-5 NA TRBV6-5 CASSEWATQETQYF TGTGCCAGCAGTGAATGGGCAACACAAGAGACCCAGTACTTC
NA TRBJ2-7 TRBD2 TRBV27 CASSAGLAGIYEQYF TGTGCCAGCAGTGCCGGACTAGCGGGGATCTACGAGCAGTACTTC
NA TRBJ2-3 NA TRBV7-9 CASSSKGQIAIDTQYF TGTGCCAGCAGCTCTAAAGGACAGATCGCAATAGATACGCAGTATTTT
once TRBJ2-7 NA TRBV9 CASSPRTGLGEQYF TGTGCCAGCAGCCCCCGAACAGGGCTCGGCGAGCAGTACTTC
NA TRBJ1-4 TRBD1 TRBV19 CASSPGTGVWEKLFF TGTGCCAGTAGTCCAGGGACAGGGGTGTGGGAAAAACTGTTTTTT
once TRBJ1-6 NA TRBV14 CASSQVGGRGSPLHF TGTGCCAGCAGCCAAGTTGGGGGCAGAGGTTCACCCCTCCACTTT
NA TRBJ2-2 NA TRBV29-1 CSVDGGYTGELFF TGCAGCGTTGATGGAGGGTATACCGGGGAGCTGTTTTTT
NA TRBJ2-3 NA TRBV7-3 CASSYGSADTQYF TGTGCCAGCAGCTATGGTAGCGCAGATACGCAGTATTTT
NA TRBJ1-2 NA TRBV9 CASSVGGADGYTF TGTGCCAGCAGCGTAGGTGGAGCGGATGGCTACACCTTC
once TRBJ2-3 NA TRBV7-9 CSSSLQGIGAGIADTQYF TGTTCCAGCAGCTTACAGGGGATTGGAGCGGGGATAGCAGATACGCAGTATTTT
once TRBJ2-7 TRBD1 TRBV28 CASRKDRVEQYF TGTGCCAGCAGAAAAGACAGGGTCGAGCAGTACTTC
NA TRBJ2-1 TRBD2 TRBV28 CASSLRGLAGGSYNEQFF TGTGCCAGCAGTTTAAGGGGACTAGCGGGAGGTTCCTACAATGAGCAGTTCTTC
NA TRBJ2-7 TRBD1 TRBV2 CARTLEIPGQGLAPILF TGTGCCAGGACCTTGGAAATTCCGGGACAGGGTTTAGCTCCGATACTGTTC
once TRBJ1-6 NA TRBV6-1 CASKIRGGSPLHF TGTGCCAGCAAGATAAGGGGTGGTTCACCCCTCCACTTT
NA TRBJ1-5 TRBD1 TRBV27 CASSPGDRRSNQPQHF TGTGCCAGCAGTCCGGGGGACAGGAGAAGCAATCAGCCCCAGCATTTT
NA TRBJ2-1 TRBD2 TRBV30 CAWSPIGAGGPNEQFF TGTGCCTGGAGTCCGATCGGGGCGGGAGGTCCCAATGAGCAGTTCTTC
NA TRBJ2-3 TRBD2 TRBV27 CASSFYASGGAGDTQYF TGTGCCAGCAGTTTTTATGCTAGCGGGGGGGCAGGAGATACGCAGTATTTT
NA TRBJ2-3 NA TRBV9 CASSTTADTDTQYF TGTGCCAGCAGCACCACAGCTGACACAGATACGCAGTATTTT
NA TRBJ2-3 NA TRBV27 CASSRTATSTDTQYF TGTGCCAGCAGTCGGACAGCTACTAGCACAGATACGCAGTATTTT
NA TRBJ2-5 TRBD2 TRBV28 CASNPGLQETQYF TGTGCCAGCAACCCGGGACTACAAGAGACCCAGTACTTC